This TCR beta chain was sequenced in a study of cytomegalovirus exposure and HLA in healthy donors. The CDR3 consists of 12 residues. CDR1 SGHRS and CDR2 YFSETQ come from the germline V gene. The ends were cut back, 4 bases at V and 7 bases at J, with 12 bases in the middle. Concerning this clone: Other DNA sequences in the same sample also yield this CDR3.

Amplification used 60 Vbeta primers and 13 Jbeta primers. The method was immunoSEQ multiplex PCR; TCRdb's version includes in-frame clones alone and lacks a portion of them. The sample lists 140,000 to 150,000 clones; 75% to 85% were seen once. Sequenced input: PBMCs. This clonotype originated in a woman between 18 and 30 years old in good health and CMV-seropositive. This rearrangement joins TRBV5-1 to TRBJ2-7, with D perhaps TRBD2 (6 bases). CDR3 sequence (DNA): TGCGCCAGCAGCCCTGCTGGGGGGGAGCAGTACTTC. This codes for CASSPAGGEQYF.